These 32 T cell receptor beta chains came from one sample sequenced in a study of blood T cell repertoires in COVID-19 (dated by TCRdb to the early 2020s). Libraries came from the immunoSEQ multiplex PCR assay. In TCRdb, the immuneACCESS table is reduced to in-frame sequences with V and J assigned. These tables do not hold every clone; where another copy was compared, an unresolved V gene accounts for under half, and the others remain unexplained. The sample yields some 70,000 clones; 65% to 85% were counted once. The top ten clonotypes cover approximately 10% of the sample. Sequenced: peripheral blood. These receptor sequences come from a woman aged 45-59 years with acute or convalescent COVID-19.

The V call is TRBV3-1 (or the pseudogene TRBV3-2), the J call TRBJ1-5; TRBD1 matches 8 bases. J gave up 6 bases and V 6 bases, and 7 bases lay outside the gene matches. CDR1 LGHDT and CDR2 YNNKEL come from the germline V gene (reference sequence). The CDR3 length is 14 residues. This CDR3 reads CASSLQGAAQPQHF. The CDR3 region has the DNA TGTGCCAGCAGTCTTCAGGGGGCCGCTCAGCCCCAGCATTTT.

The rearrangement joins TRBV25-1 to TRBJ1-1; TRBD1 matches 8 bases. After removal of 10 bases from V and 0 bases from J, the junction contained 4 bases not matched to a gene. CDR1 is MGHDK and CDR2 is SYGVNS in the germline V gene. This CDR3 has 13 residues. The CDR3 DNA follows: TGTGCCACCACGGACAGGGTGAACACTGAAGCTTTCTTT. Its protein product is CATTDRVNTEAFF. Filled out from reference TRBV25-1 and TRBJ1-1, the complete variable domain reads EADIYQTPRYLVIGTGKKITLECSQTMGHDKMYWYQQDPGMELHLIHYSYGVNSTEKGDLSSESTVSRIRTEHFPLTLESARPSHTSQYLCATTDRVNTEAFFGQGTRLTVV.

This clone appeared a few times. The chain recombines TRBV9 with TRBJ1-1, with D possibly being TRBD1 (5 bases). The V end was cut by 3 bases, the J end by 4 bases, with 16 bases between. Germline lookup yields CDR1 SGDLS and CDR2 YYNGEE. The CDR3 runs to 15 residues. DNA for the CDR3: TGTGCCAGCAGCGAGAAGGACAACTATCGCACTGAAGCTTTCTTT. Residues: CASSEKDNYRTEAFF.

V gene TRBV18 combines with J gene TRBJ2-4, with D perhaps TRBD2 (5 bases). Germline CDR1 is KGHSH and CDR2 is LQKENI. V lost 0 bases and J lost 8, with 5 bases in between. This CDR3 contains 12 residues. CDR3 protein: CASSPPGDIQYF. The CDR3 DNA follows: TGTGCCAGCTCACCACCGGGAGACATTCAGTACTTC.

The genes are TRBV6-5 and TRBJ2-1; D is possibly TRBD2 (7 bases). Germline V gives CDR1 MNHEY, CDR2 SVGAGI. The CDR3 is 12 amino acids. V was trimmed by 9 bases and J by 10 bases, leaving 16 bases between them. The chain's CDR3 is CARLAGAREQFF. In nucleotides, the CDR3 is TGTGCCAGGCTCGCGGGGGCAAGAGAGCAGTTCTTC.

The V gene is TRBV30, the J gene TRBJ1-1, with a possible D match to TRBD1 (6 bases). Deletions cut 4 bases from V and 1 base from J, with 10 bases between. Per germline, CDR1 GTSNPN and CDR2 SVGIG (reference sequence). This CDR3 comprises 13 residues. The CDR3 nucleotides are TGTGCCTGGACCCGGACAGAGAACACTGAAGCTTTCTTT. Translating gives CAWTRTENTEAFF.

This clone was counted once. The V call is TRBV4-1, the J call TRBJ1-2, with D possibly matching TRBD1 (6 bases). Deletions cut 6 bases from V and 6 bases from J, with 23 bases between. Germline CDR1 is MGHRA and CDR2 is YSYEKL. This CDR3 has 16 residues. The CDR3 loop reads CASRGGAGQSGHGYTF. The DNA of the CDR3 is TGCGCCAGCAGGGGAGGGGCAGGACAGTCCGGGCATGGCTACACCTTC.

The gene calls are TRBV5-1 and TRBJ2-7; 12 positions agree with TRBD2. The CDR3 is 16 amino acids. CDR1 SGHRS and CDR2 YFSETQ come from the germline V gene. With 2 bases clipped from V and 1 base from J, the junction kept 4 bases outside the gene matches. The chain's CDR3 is CASSFGLAGPSYEQYF. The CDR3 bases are TGCGCCAGCAGCTTCGGACTAGCGGGGCCATCCTACGAGCAGTACTTC. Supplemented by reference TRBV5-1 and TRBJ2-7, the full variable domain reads KAGVTQTPRYLIKTRGQQVTLSCSPISGHRSVSWYQQTPGQGLQFLFEYFSETQRNKGNFPGRFSGRQFSNSRSEMNVSTLELGDSALYLCASSFGLAGPSYEQYFGPGTRLTVT.

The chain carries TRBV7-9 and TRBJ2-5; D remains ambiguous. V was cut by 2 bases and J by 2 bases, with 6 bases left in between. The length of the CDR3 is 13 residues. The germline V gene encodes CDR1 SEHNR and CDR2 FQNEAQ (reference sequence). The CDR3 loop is CASSLTLQETQYF. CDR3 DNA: TGTGCCAGCAGCTTAACACTACAAGAGACCCAGTACTTC.

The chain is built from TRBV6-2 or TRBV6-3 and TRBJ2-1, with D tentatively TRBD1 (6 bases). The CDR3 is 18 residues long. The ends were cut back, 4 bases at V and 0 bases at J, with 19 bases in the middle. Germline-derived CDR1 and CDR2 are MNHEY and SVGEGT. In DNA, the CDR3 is TGTGCCAGCAGTTCCGTAAGACCAGGACAGTTCTCCTACAATGAGCAGTTCTTC. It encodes CASSSVRPGQFSYNEQFF.

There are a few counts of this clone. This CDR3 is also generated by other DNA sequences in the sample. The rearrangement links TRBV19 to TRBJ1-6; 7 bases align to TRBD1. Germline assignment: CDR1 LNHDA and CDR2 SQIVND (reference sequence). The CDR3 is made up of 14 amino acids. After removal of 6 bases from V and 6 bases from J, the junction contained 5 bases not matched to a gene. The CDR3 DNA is TGTGCCAGTAGCCCGACAGGGAGTAATTCACCCCTCCACTTT. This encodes CASSPTGSNSPLHF.

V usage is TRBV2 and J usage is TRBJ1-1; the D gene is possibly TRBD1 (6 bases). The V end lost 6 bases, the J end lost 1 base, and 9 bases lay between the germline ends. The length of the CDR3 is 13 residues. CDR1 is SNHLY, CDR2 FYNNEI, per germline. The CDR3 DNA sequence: TGTGCCAGCAGATTACAGGGGAACACTGAAGCTTTCTTT. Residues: CASRLQGNTEAFF.

Written as DNA, the CDR3 is TGCGCCAGCAGTACGTGCGGGACAGGGGCCAACAATGAGCAGTTCTTC. It yields the protein CASSTCGTGANNEQFF. The J gene is TRBJ2-1, the V gene TRBV23-1; the match to TRBD1 covers 10 bases. TRBV23-1 counts as an open reading frame of uncertain function. V was clipped by 5 bases and J by 5 bases; unmatched bases: 9. This CDR3 is 16 amino acids long.

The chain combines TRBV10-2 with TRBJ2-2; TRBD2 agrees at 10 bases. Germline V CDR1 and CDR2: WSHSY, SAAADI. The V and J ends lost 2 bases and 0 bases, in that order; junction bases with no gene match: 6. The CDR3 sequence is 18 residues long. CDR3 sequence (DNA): TGCGCCAGCAGTGAGCCTAGCGGGAGTTCCGCGAACACCGGGGAGCTGTTTTTT. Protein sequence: CASSEPSGSSANTGELFF.

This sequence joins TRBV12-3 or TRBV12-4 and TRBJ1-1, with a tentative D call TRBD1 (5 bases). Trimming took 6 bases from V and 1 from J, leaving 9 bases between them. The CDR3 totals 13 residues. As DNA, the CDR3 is TGTGCCAGCAGGACACAGGCGAACACTGAAGCTTTCTTT. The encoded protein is CASRTQANTEAFF.

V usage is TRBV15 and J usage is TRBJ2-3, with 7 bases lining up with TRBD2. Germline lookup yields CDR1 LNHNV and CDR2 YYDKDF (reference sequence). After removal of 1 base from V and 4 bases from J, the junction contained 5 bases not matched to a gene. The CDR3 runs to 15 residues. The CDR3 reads CATSRGSGAADTQYF. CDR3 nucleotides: TGTGCCACCAGCAGAGGGAGCGGGGCTGCAGATACGCAGTATTTT.

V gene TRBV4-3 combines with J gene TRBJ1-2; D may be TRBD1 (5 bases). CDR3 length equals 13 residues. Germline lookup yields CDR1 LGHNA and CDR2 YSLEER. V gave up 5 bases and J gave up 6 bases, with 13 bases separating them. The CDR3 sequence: CASSKQVMDGYTF. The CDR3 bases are TGCGCCAGCAGCAAACAGGTCATGGATGGCTACACCTTC.

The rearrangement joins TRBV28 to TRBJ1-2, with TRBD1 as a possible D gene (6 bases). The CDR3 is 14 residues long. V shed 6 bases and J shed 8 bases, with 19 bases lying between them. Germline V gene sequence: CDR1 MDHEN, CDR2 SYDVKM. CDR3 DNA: TGTGCCAGCAGAGGGATGAGGGGGGGCGGAGGCTACACCTTC. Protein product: CASRGMRGGGGYTF.

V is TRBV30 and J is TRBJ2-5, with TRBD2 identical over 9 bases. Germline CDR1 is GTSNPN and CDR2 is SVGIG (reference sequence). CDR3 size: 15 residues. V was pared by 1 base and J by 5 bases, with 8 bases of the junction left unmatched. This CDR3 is CAWSAGLALQETQYF. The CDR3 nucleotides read TGTGCCTGGAGTGCAGGACTAGCGCTACAGGAGACCCAGTACTTC.

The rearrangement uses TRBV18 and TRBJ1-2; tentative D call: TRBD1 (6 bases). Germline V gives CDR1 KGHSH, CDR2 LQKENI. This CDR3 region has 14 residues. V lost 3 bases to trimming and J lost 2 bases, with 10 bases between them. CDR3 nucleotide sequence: TGTGCCAGCTCACCCACAGGGTCCAACTATGGCTACACCTTC. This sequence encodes CASSPTGSNYGYTF. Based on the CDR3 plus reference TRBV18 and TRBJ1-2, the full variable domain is NAGVMQNPRHLVRRRGQEARLRCSPMKGHSHVYWYRQLPEEGLKFMVYLQKENIIDESGMPKERFSAEFPKEGPSILRIQQVVRGDSAAYFCASSPTGSNYGYTFGSGTRLTVV.

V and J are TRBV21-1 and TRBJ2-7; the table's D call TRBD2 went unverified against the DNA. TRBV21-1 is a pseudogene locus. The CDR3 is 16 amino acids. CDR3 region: CASSKDRSSGPYEQYF. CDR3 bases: TGTGCCAGCAGCAAAGACCGATCTAGCGGGCCGTACGAGCAGTACTTC.

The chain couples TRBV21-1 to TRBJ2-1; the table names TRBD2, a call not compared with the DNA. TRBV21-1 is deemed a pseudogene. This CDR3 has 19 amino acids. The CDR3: CASSAPDPGLAGGRDEQFF. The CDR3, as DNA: TGTGCCAGCAGCGCCCCCGATCCGGGACTAGCGGGAGGGCGCGATGAGCAGTTCTTC.

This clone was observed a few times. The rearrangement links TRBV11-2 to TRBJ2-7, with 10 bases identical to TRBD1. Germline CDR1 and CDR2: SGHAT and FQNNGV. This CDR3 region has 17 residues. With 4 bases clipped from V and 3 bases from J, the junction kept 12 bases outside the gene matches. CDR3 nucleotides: TGTGCCAGCAGCTCCGAATGGGACAGGGGCCTTGACTACGAGCAGTACTTC. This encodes CASSSEWDRGLDYEQYF.

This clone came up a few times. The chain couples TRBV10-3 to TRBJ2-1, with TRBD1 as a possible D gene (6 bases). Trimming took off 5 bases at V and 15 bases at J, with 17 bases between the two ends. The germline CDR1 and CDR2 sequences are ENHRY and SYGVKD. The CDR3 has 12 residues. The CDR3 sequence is CAISIQGVGLFF. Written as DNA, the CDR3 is TGTGCCATCAGTATACAGGGAGTGGGTCTGTTCTTC.

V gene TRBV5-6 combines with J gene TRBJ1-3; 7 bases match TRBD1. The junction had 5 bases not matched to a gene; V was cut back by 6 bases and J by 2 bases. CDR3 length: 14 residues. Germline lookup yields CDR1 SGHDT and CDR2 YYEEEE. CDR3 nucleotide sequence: TGTGCCAGCAAAGACAGGGAGGCTGGAAACACCATATATTTT. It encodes CASKDREAGNTIYF. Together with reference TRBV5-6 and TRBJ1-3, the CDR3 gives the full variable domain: DAGVTQSPTHLIKTRGQQVTLRCSPKSGHDTVSWYQQALGQGPQFIFQYYEEEERQRGNFPDRFSGHQFPNYSSELNVNALLLGDSALYLCASKDREAGNTIYFGEGSWLTVV.

The CDR3 sequence: CASSIPGVGQPQHF. CDR3 nucleotide sequence: TGTGCCAGTAGTATTCCGGGTGTTGGTCAGCCCCAGCATTTT. The V call is TRBV19, the J call TRBJ1-5; D not certain. This CDR3 is 14 amino acids long. Germline lookup yields CDR1 LNHDA and CDR2 SQIVND (reference sequence). Trimming removed 3 bases from V and 6 bases from J, with 12 bases in between.

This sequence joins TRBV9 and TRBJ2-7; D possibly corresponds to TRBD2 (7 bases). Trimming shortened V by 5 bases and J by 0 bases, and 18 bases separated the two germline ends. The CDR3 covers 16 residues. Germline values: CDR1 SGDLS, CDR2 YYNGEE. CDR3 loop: CASSLGGDPTSYEQYF. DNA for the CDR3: TGTGCCAGCAGTTTAGGGGGGGACCCGACCTCCTACGAGCAGTACTTC. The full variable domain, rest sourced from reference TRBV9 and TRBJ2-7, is DSGVTQTPKHLITATGQRVTLRCSPRSGDLSVYWYQQSLDQGLQFLIQYYNGEERAKGNILERFSAQQFPDLHSELNLSSLELGDSALYFCASSLGGDPTSYEQYFGPGTRLTVT.

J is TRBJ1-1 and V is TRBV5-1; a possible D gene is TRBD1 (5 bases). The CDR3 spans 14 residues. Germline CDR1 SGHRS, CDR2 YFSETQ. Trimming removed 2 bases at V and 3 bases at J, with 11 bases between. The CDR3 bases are TGCGCCAGCAGCTTAAAGGGGCCTGACACTGAAGCTTTCTTT. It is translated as CASSLKGPDTEAFF.

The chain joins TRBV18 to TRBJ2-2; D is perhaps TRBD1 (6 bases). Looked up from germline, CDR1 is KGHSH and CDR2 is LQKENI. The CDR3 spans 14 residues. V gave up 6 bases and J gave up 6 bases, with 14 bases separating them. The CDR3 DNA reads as TGTGCCAGCTCGGACAATCAGGGGTCCGGGGAGCTGTTTTTT. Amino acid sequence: CASSDNQGSGELFF.

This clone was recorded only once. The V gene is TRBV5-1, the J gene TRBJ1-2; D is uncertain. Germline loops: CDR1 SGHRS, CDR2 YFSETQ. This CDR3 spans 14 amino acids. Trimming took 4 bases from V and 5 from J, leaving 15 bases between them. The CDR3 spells CASSTQAGDYGYTF. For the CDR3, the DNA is TGCGCCAGCAGCACCCAAGCAGGTGATTATGGCTACACCTTC.

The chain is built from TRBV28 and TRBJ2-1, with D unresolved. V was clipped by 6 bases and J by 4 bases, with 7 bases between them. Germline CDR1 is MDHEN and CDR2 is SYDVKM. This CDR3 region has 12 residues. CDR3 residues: CASSLLYNEQFF. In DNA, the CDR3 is TGTGCCAGCAGCCTCCTATACAATGAGCAGTTCTTC.

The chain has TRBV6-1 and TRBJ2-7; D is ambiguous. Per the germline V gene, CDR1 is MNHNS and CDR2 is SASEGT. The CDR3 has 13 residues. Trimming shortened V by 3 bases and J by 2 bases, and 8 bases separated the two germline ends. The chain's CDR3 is CASSDDGPYEQYF. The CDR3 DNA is TGTGCCAGCAGTGACGATGGGCCCTACGAGCAGTACTTC.